Each of the 12 T cell receptor beta chains below was sequenced from the same sample in a study of T cells in Graves' hyperthyroidism and ophthalmopathy. The CDR3 regions of TCR beta were amplified from RNA transcripts. First-round RT-PCR targeting the TCR CDR3 was performed with the HTBI primer set. TCRdb re-called the multiplex PCR reads with MiXCR, one entry per CDR3 protein. The sample consists of 650,000 to 800,000 distinct CDR3 sequences, less than 45% of them appearing once. The sequenced material came from peripheral blood or thyroid tissue (not recorded which). These receptors were obtained from an adult man with Graves' disease, either hyperthyroidism or ophthalmopathy (not recorded which).

This clonotype was recorded a few times. The chain combines TRBV7-2 with TRBJ2-7, with TRBD2 matching 8 bases. Per germline, CDR1 SGHTA and CDR2 FQGNSA. V shed 4 bases and J 4 bases; nucleotides not matched to a gene: 12. The CDR3 length is 16 residues. The chain's CDR3 is CASSSGVGLEVYEQYF. The CDR3 DNA reads TGTGCCAGCAGCTCAGGGGTGGGACTAGAGGTTTACGAGCAGTACTTC.

This clonotype was seen at least ten times. The rearrangement joins TRBV29-1 to TRBJ1-2; possibly TRBD1 for D (5 bases). Germline V CDR1 and CDR2: SQVTM, ANQGSEA. The V and J ends lost 1 base and 4 bases respectively, with 16 bases between them. CDR3 length: 15 amino acids. CDR3 in DNA: TGCAGCGTTGAAGGTGCGTCAGGGAGGACCTATGGCTACACCTTC. Protein product: CSVEGASGRTYGYTF.

This clonotype turned up a few times. The rearrangement joins TRBV5-1 to TRBJ1-1; D is unresolved. CDR3 size: 12 residues. Germline assignment: CDR1 SGHRS and CDR2 YFSETQ. The germline V and J ends were trimmed by 4 bases and 6 bases, with 10 bases remaining between them. The CDR3 DNA reads as TGCGCCAGCAGCCTTGACCTGGCTGAAGCTTTCTTT. Its protein product is CASSLDLAEAFF.

Only a few counts were recorded for this clonotype. V and J are TRBV12-3 or TRBV12-4 and TRBJ1-2, with 9 bases matching TRBD1. The V gene end was trimmed by 3 bases and the J gene end by 7 bases; junction bases not matched to a gene: 6. CDR3 length: 14 amino acids. CDR3 sequence (DNA): TGTGCCAGCAGTTTTGACCGGGACAGGGCTGGCTACACCTTC. Translation: CASSFDRDRAGYTF.

The sample holds a few counts of this clonotype. The J gene is TRBJ1-5, the V gene TRBV13; tentatively, D is TRBD1 (5 bases). The CDR3 consists of 15 residues. V lost 0 bases to trimming and J lost 5 bases, with 11 bases between them. CDR1 is PRHDT and CDR2 is FYEKMQ in the germline V gene (reference sequence). The CDR3 loop reads CASSLGGVGDQPQHF. As DNA, the CDR3 is TGTGCCAGCAGCTTAGGGGGGGTCGGGGATCAGCCCCAGCATTTT.

This clonotype was observed a few times. This chain links TRBV7-9 with TRBJ2-2; D gene uncertain. V lost 1 base to trimming and J lost 3 bases, with 12 bases between them. CDR1 is SEHNR, CDR2 FQNEAQ, per germline (reference sequence). This CDR3 comprises 16 residues. As DNA, the CDR3 is TGTGCCAGCAGCTTAGTGTCGATATATTACACCGGGGAGCTGTTTTTT. Translated: CASSLVSIYYTGELFF.

On this clonotype itself: At one of its ends the junction is not consistent with the germline gene, which may arise from a read error. The J gene is TRBJ2-5, the V gene TRBV29-1; D not certain. The CDR3 is 10 amino acids. Germline V lookup: CDR1 SQVTM, CDR2 ANQGSEA. The CDR3 nucleotides read TGCAGCGTTCTTAGAGAGGCCCAGTACTTC. As protein: CSVLREAQYF.

The chain links TRBV15 to TRBJ1-5; 7 nucleotides match TRBD1. Germline V gene lookup returns CDR1 LNHNV and CDR2 YYDKDF (reference sequence). V lost 3 bases and J lost 5; bases outside the gene matches: 4. CDR3 length: 14 residues. The CDR3 nucleotides read TGTGCCACCAGCAGCTATGACAGGGATCAGCCCCAGCATTTT. Protein: CATSSYDRDQPQHF. The full variable domain, its missing parts supplied by reference TRBV15 and TRBJ1-5, is DAMVIQNPRYQVTQFGKPVTLSCSQTLNHNVMYWYQQKSSQAPKLLFHYYDKDFNNEADTPDNFQSRRPNTSFCFLDIRSPGLGDTAMYLCATSSYDRDQPQHFGDGTRLSIL.

This sequence joins TRBV7-9 and TRBJ2-2; 8 bases agree with TRBD2. Germline V lookup: CDR1 SEHNR, CDR2 FQNEAQ (reference sequence). J gave up 6 bases and V 7 bases, and 10 bases lay outside the gene matches. The CDR3 is made up of 15 amino acids. This chain's CDR3 is CASTPGLVGSGELFF. The CDR3 nucleotides are TGTGCCAGCACCCCGGGACTAGTGGGATCCGGGGAGCTGTTTTTT.

The V gene is TRBV20-1, the J gene TRBJ1-4; the D is unclear. With 1 base removed from V and 6 bases from J, the gap between germline ends came to 9 bases. This CDR3 region has 13 residues. Germline V lookup: CDR1 DFQATT, CDR2 SNEGSKA (reference sequence). Here the CDR3 DNA reads TGCAGTGCTAGAGGGGGAATGGATGAAAAACTGTTTTTT. Its protein product is CSARGGMDEKLFF.

Only a few counts were recorded for this clonotype. The chain carries TRBV10-3 and TRBJ2-7; 11 nucleotides align to TRBD2. Trimming cost V 2 bases and J 0 bases; bases outside gene matches: 15. Germline assignment: CDR1 ENHRY and CDR2 SYGVKD. The CDR3 is made up of 20 amino acids. The chain's CDR3 is CAISEPKGLAALLSSYEQYF. The CDR3 region has the DNA TGTGCCATCAGTGAGCCAAAGGGACTAGCGGCCCTCCTGAGCTCCTACGAGCAGTACTTC.

This clonotype was detected a few times. The chain is built from TRBV9 and TRBJ2-7; 8 nucleotides match TRBD2. V trimming: 3 bases; J trimming: 5 bases; junction bases outside the gene matches: 7. The CDR3 contains 14 residues. Germline values: CDR1 SGDLS, CDR2 YYNGEE. The CDR3 DNA reads TGTGCCAGCAGCGCCGGGGGGGGCCAAGACGAGCAGTACTTC. It translates to CASSAGGGQDEQYF.